This passage covers 24 T cell receptor beta chains from one sample sequenced in a study of early T cells in non-severe SARS-CoV-2 infection. TCRdb fed the 5' RACE reads into MiXCR, producing one record per CDR3 protein. The sample comprises just under 90,000 distinct CDR3 sequences, about 15% of which are singletons, and 6.5% to 8.5% rests with the top ten. Sequences were obtained from whole blood. These receptors were obtained from an adult who was a healthcare worker with PCR-confirmed SARS-CoV-2 infection or an uninfected control (not recorded which).

This clonotype was seen a handful of times. V and J are TRBV20-1 and TRBJ2-7, with D possibly called TRBD1 or TRBD2 (5 bases each). The CDR3 covers 16 residues. V was trimmed by 0 bases and J by 2 bases, leaving 17 bases between them. Germline V gene lookup returns CDR1 DFQATT and CDR2 SNEGSKA (reference sequence). The CDR3 DNA is TGCAGTGCTAGAGATCTCAGGGCTAGCACAACCTACGAGCAGTACTTC. Translated: CSARDLRASTTYEQYF.

This clonotype was seen only a few times. The V and J genes are TRBV12-3 or TRBV12-4 and TRBJ2-5; 11 bases line up with TRBD2. The CDR3 sequence is 18 residues long. V lost 1 base, J lost 4 bases, and 11 bases stayed unmatched. The CDR3 region is CASSLGEATSGILETQYF. The CDR3 region has the DNA TGTGCCAGCAGTTTAGGGGAGGCGACTAGCGGGATTTTAGAGACCCAGTACTTC.

In this sample, this clonotype turned up a few times. This chain links TRBV29-1 with TRBJ2-7, with D perhaps being TRBD1 or TRBD2 (6 bases each). Germline V gives CDR1 SQVTM, CDR2 ANQGSEA. Trimming cost V 4 bases and J 6 bases, with 19 bases left between them. The CDR3 has 14 amino acids. The CDR3 DNA reads TGCAGCGTTGCGGCCTACAGGGAGGTCTCCGAGCAGTACTTC. Translation gives CSVAAYREVSEQYF.

The chain couples TRBV29-1 to TRBJ2-1; no clear D. The V end lost 3 bases, the J end lost 8 bases, and 8 bases lay between the germline ends. This CDR3 region has 11 residues. Germline CDR1 and CDR2: SQVTM and ANQGSEA. CDR3 protein: CSVDRGHEQFF. In nucleotides, the CDR3 is TGCAGCGTTGACCGTGGGCATGAGCAGTTCTTC.

This clonotype was seen a few times. V usage is TRBV28 and J usage is TRBJ1-1; D call uncertain. The CDR3 runs to 15 residues. V lost 7 bases, J lost 6 bases, and 21 bases lay in between. The germline V gene encodes CDR1 MDHEN and CDR2 SYDVKM. The CDR3 DNA follows: TGTGCCAGCACCTTCACCGGCCTCAAAAGTCCTGAAGCTTTCTTT. Protein: CASTFTGLKSPEAFF.

This clonotype appeared many times. The chain joins TRBV19 to TRBJ1-5, with a weak D call TRBD1 (5 bases). Germline V CDR1 and CDR2: LNHDA, SQIVND (reference sequence). Trimming took 0 bases from V and 4 from J, leaving 10 bases between them. The CDR3 loop spans 15 amino acids. The CDR3 protein is CASSIEGGRNQPQHF. The CDR3, as DNA: TGTGCCAGTAGTATAGAGGGGGGAAGGAATCAGCCCCAGCATTTT.

This clonotype has a handful of counts. This sequence joins TRBV12-3 or TRBV12-4 and TRBJ2-7; the D gene is possibly TRBD1 (6 bases). V was trimmed by 6 bases and J by 3 bases, leaving 18 bases between them. The CDR3 totals 15 residues. The CDR3 sequence is CASRSHRTEIYEQYF. The CDR3 DNA sequence: TGTGCCAGCAGATCACACCGGACAGAGATCTACGAGCAGTACTTC.

V and J are TRBV5-1 and TRBJ2-1, with 9 bases that match TRBD2. CDR1 is SGHRS, CDR2 YFSETQ, per germline. The CDR3 covers 15 residues. J was trimmed by 8 bases and V by 4 bases; bases with no gene match: 10. The CDR3 here is CASSLAGGRVDEQFF. In DNA form, the CDR3 reads TGCGCCAGCAGCCTGGCGGGCGGGAGGGTGGATGAGCAGTTCTTC.

This clonotype was seen a handful of times. The chain combines TRBV29-1 with TRBJ2-7; 14 nucleotides line up with TRBD2. CDR1 is SQVTM and CDR2 is ANQGSEA in the germline V gene. J lost 0 bases, V lost 6 bases, and 1 base had no gene match. The CDR3 consists of 14 residues. CDR3 coding DNA: TGCAGCGTGGGACTAGCGGGAGACTCCTACGAGCAGTACTTC. This encodes CSVGLAGDSYEQYF.

V and J are TRBV20-1 and TRBJ2-1, with D tentatively TRBD1 (6 bases). The CDR3 is 15 residues long. Germline CDR1 reads DFQATT; CDR2 reads SNEGSKA (reference sequence). The V end lost 6 bases, the J end lost 3 bases, and 18 bases lay between the germline ends. Written as DNA, the CDR3 is TGCAGTGCCACCGGGACACAACTTTTCTACAATGAGCAGTTCTTC. Translation gives CSATGTQLFYNEQFF.

The J gene is TRBJ2-3, the V gene TRBV6-6, with a tentative D call TRBD1 (6 bases). Germline V gives CDR1 MNHNY, CDR2 SVGAGI (reference sequence). This CDR3 contains 16 residues. V shed 2 bases and J shed 0 bases, with 12 bases lying between them. CDR3 nucleotides: TGTGCCAGCAGTTACGGCAGGGGTCTTAGCACAGATACGCAGTATTTT. Translating it yields CASSYGRGLSTDTQYF.

This clonotype was seen many times. The chain joins TRBV7-9 to TRBJ2-3; TRBD1 is a possible D gene (5 bases). Trimming took off 4 bases at V and 6 bases at J, with 11 bases between the two ends. CDR1 SEHNR and CDR2 FQNEAQ come from the germline V gene (reference sequence). The CDR3 loop spans 13 amino acids. DNA of the CDR3: TGTGCCAGCAGCTCCCCAGGGTCGGATACGCAGTATTTT. This codes for CASSSPGSDTQYF.

This chain links TRBV27 with TRBJ1-1; D might be TRBD1 (5 bases). The germline gives CDR1 MNHEY, CDR2 SMNVEV (reference sequence). V dropped 6 bases and J dropped 3 bases, with 17 bases sitting between them. The CDR3 sequence is 15 residues long. DNA of the CDR3: TGTGCCAGCAGGTCGGGAGTTAGGGGTGACACTGAAGCTTTCTTT. Residues: CASRSGVRGDTEAFF.

This chain connects TRBV27 to TRBJ2-7; D not resolved. V was clipped by 7 bases and J by 2 bases, with 12 bases between them. Germline-derived CDR1 and CDR2 are MNHEY and SMNVEV (reference sequence). This CDR3 has 13 residues. CDR3 sequence reads: CASISGDTYEQYF. The DNA of the CDR3 is TGTGCCAGCATCAGTGGAGATACCTACGAGCAGTACTTC.

The V gene is TRBV7-9, the J gene TRBJ2-1, with a weak D call TRBD1 (5 bases). The V gene's germline CDR1 is SEHNR and CDR2 FQNEAQ (reference sequence). Trimming removed 3 bases at V and 5 bases at J, with 14 bases between. This CDR3 region has 15 residues. The CDR3 bases are TGTGCCAGCAGCTTCGGCTCCAGGGTTGACAATGAGCAGTTCTTC. Translation: CASSFGSRVDNEQFF.

This clonotype was counted only a few times. This sequence joins TRBV3-1 and TRBJ2-7, with D perhaps TRBD1 or TRBD2 (6 bases each). The length of the CDR3 is 12 residues. Germline V gene data show CDR1 as LGHDT and CDR2 as YNNKEL (reference sequence). Trimming pared 0 bases from V and 8 bases from J, leaving 8 bases between. CDR3 DNA: TGTGCCAGCAGCCAAGAAGGGGGGCAGCAGTACTTC. As protein: CASSQEGGQQYF.

This clonotype was seen only a few times. The chain is built from TRBV4-2 and TRBJ1-1; no clear D gene. Trimming removed 0 bases at V and 1 base at J, with 9 bases between. Germline CDR1 is LGHNA and CDR2 is YNFKEQ. This CDR3 has 15 amino acids. The CDR3 is CASSQDEAENTEAFF. The CDR3 DNA is TGTGCCAGCAGCCAAGATGAAGCAGAGAACACTGAAGCTTTCTTT.

CDR3 nucleotide sequence: TGTGCCAGTGGACTAGCGGCTACCTACGAGCAGTACTTC. It yields the protein CASGLAATYEQYF. The rearrangement joins TRBV6-6 to TRBJ2-7; 10 bases are a match to TRBD2. CDR1 is MNHNY and CDR2 is SVGAGI in the germline V gene (reference sequence). The CDR3 has 13 amino acids. V was pared by 9 bases and J by 2 bases, with 4 bases of the junction left unmatched.

This clonotype was counted only a few times. The chain is built from TRBV20-1 and TRBJ2-6, with a weak D call TRBD1 (6 bases). In germline, CDR1 is DFQATT, CDR2 SNEGSKA (reference sequence). Trimming removed 4 bases from V and 2 bases from J, with 6 bases in between. CDR3 length: 13 amino acids. CDR3 residues: CSATGAGANVLTF. DNA of the CDR3: TGCAGTGCTACAGGGGCTGGGGCCAACGTCCTGACTTTC.

This clonotype was seen a handful of times. This chain joins TRBV9 and TRBJ2-2; TRBD2 agrees at 8 bases. The V gene end was trimmed by 4 bases and the J gene end by 1 base; junction bases not matched to a gene: 3. CDR3 length equals 15 residues. The germline V gene has CDR1 SGDLS and CDR2 YYNGEE. Here the CDR3 DNA reads TGTGCCAGCAGCTCTAGCGGGTTGAACACCGGGGAGCTGTTTTTT. Amino acids: CASSSSGLNTGELFF.

This clonotype was seen a handful of times. In nucleotides, the CDR3 is TGCAGCGTTGCCTCGAGACTCTCCTACAATGAGCAGTTCTTC. Translating it yields CSVASRLSYNEQFF. J is TRBJ2-1 and V is TRBV29-1; D is ambiguous. This CDR3 comprises 14 residues. Germline CDR1 is SQVTM and CDR2 is ANQGSEA. Trimming cost V 4 bases and J 0 bases, with 10 bases left between them.

This chain joins TRBV12-3 or TRBV12-4 and TRBJ1-5, with D perhaps matching TRBD1 (5 bases). Between the trimmed V and J ends, which lost 3 bases and 4 bases, there was a span of 10 bases. CDR3 size: 14 residues. CDR3 protein: CASSFGRGNQPQHF. The CDR3 DNA follows: TGTGCCAGCAGTTTCGGGCGGGGGAATCAGCCCCAGCATTTT.

This clonotype was recorded at least ten times. The chain links TRBV5-6 to TRBJ2-3, with D possibly called TRBD1 or TRBD2 (6 bases each). The V gene lost 4 bases and the J gene lost 3 bases, with 9 bases spanning the gap. The CDR3 loop spans 13 amino acids. CDR1 is SGHDT and CDR2 is YYEEEE in the germline V gene. The CDR3 sequence: CASSQGRTDTQYF. The CDR3 nucleotides read TGTGCCAGCAGCCAGGGGAGGACAGATACGCAGTATTTT.

The rearrangement uses TRBV9 and TRBJ1-2; D perhaps matches TRBD1 (6 bases). The CDR3 contains 13 residues. Between the trimmed V and J ends, which lost 4 bases and 9 bases, there was a span of 16 bases. Germline CDR1 reads SGDLS; CDR2 reads YYNGEE. CDR3 sequence: CASSPGRRGSYTF. CDR3 in DNA: TGTGCCAGCAGCCCCGGACGTAGGGGGAGCTACACCTTC. The entire variable domain, with the rest obtained from reference TRBV9 and TRBJ1-2, is as follows: DSGVTQTPKHLITATGQRVTLRCSPRSGDLSVYWYQQSLDQGLQFLIQYYNGEERAKGNILERFSAQQFPDLHSELNLSSLELGDSALYFCASSPGRRGSYTFGSGTRLTVV.